The clone carrying this T cell receptor (beta chain) has ten or more counts. This specimen belongs to a study of T cells after yellow fever vaccination. The CDR3 sequence is 13 residues long. Germline loops: CDR1 SGHDN, CDR2 FVKESK. V was clipped by 0 bases and J by 7 bases; unmatched bases: 1. From the 5' RACE reads, TCRdb called clonotypes with MiXCR, one entry per CDR3 protein. This table holds approximately 600,000 distinct CDR3 sequences, about 12% found once. The chain recombines TRBV14 with TRBJ1-1, with 8 bases aligning to TRBD1. The material was PBMCs, obtained on the day of the yellow fever booster vaccination. The clonotype originates from a man younger than 45 who received the YFV17D yellow fever vaccine. As DNA, the CDR3 is TGTGCCAGCAGCCAAGACAGGGGGCGTGAAGCTTTCTTT. Protein sequence: CASSQDRGREAFF.